This TCR beta chain was obtained from a study of blood T cell repertoires in COVID-19. Study-wide background: Some COVID-19 samples were acute and others convalescent; all came from the United States, Italy and Spain. The cDNA or gDNA used as material had been derived from T cells, B-cell-depleted T cells, or PBMCs.

The CDR3 extends over 13 amino acids. V gave up 4 bases and J gave up 7 bases, with 11 bases separating them. Germline values: CDR1 LGHNA, CDR2 YSLEER. In the authors' workflow: Estimates of nucleated cell counts were drawn from the amplification of reference gene primers. Sequencing used immunoSEQ multiplex PCR; TCRdb keeps in-frame clones, though not all of them. That table gives V, J and clone size, and the DNA gave D and trimming. The data show some 200,000 clones, 85% to 90% seen once. The sample comprised peripheral blood. The receptor comes from a man aged 18 to 29 with active or convalescent COVID-19. This chain uses TRBV4-3 with TRBJ1-5; D may be TRBD1 (6 bases). The CDR3 loop reads CASSRQQGQPQHF. CDR3 sequence (DNA): TGCGCCAGCAGCCGACAACAGGGACAGCCCCAGCATTTT.